This T cell receptor (beta chain) comes out of a study of response to subunit inactivated influenza vaccine. Study observations and caveats: Only a handful of new T cells, the authors suggested, are recruited with each seasonal influenza vaccination.

V lost 0 bases and J lost 8, with 13 bases in between. CDR3 length: 14 residues. TCRdb ran MiXCR on the RT-PCR reads and lists one entry per CDR3 protein. Of about 520,000 distinct CDR3 sequences in the sample, approximately 7.7% were seen once. Concerning this clonotype: Its specificity is not known.

This receptor was obtained from a man between 50 and 70 years old who received an inactivated influenza vaccine. The V and J genes are TRBV12-3 or TRBV12-4 and TRBJ1-2, with D possibly matching TRBD1 (6 bases). The sample was PBMCs from blood, taken around 2 years after vaccination. The CDR3 region has the DNA TGTGCCAGCAGTTTAGCGACCGGGGGCGGGGGCTACACCTTC. It codes for CASSLATGGGGYTF.